These 30 T cell receptor beta chains originate from one sample sequenced in a study of T cells in localized non-small cell lung cancer. Sequencing was performed with immunoSEQ multiplex PCR; in TCRdb, only in-frame clones are kept and a portion is missing. This sample yields around 25,000 clones, of which about 90% are seen a single time; around 6.1% belongs to the top ten. The sample in question was peripheral blood, obtained before any cancer treatment. All receptors come from a male donor aged 60 or over with stage II squamous cell lung carcinoma.

The genes are TRBV7-8 and TRBJ2-1; 7 nucleotides agree with TRBD1. The CDR3 sequence is 13 residues long. The trim removed 5 bases at V and 4 bases at J, leaving 2 bases unmatched. Germline V gene data show CDR1 as SGHVS and CDR2 as FQNEAQ. The CDR3 DNA follows: TGTGCCAGCAGCCAGGGGGTGTACAATGAGCAGTTCTTC. Translation: CASSQGVYNEQFF.

This chain connects TRBV7-2 to TRBJ2-3; 7 nucleotides line up with TRBD2. Germline V CDR1 and CDR2: SGHTA, FQGNSA. CDR3 size: 18 residues. J gave up 3 bases and V 5 bases, and 17 bases lay outside the gene matches. Written as DNA, the CDR3 is TGTGCCAGCAGCGCCCCGGCGGGAGCGGCACCGAAGACAGATACGCAGTATTTT. Protein sequence: CASSAPAGAAPKTDTQYF.

V gene TRBV5-5 combines with J gene TRBJ1-4, with D uncertain. V was trimmed by 4 bases and J by 0 bases, leaving 10 bases between them. Per the germline V gene, CDR1 is SGHKS and CDR2 is YYEKEE (reference sequence). CDR3 length equals 15 residues. CDR3 amino acids: CASSSLRSTNEKLFF. The CDR3 DNA follows: TGTGCCAGCAGCAGTCTCCGGTCAACTAATGAAAAACTGTTTTTT.

V usage is TRBV19 and J usage is TRBJ2-1; TRBD1 agrees at 10 bases. Germline loops: CDR1 LNHDA, CDR2 SQIVND (reference sequence). The CDR3 spans 13 residues. With 9 bases clipped from V and 5 bases from J, the junction kept 4 bases outside the gene matches. This CDR3 is CASWDRGNNEQFF. The CDR3 nucleotides are TGTGCCAGCTGGGACAGGGGAAACAATGAGCAGTTCTTC.

This clone was detected a few times. The chain recombines TRBV11-3 with TRBJ2-3; 9 bases line up with TRBD2. CDR3 size: 16 residues. CDR1 is SGHNT, CDR2 YENEEA, per germline. With V trimmed by 0 bases and J by 4 bases, 5 bases remained unmatched. This chain's CDR3 is CASSLDRSGGPDTQYF. In DNA, the CDR3 is TGTGCCAGCAGCTTAGATAGGAGCGGGGGGCCAGATACGCAGTATTTT. The whole variable domain, remainder taken from reference TRBV11-3 and TRBJ2-3, is EAGVVQSPRYKIIEKKQPVAFWCNPISGHNTLYWYLQNLGQGPELLIRYENEEAVDDSQLPKDRFSAERLKGVDSTLKIQPAELGDSAVYLCASSLDRSGGPDTQYFGPGTRLTVL.

The V and J genes are TRBV30 and TRBJ2-7; a weak D match, TRBD1 (5 bases). Germline values: CDR1 GTSNPN, CDR2 SVGIG (reference sequence). Trimming took 2 bases from V and 5 from J, leaving 19 bases between them. The CDR3 spans 15 residues. The CDR3 region has the DNA TGTGCCTGGAGTACAGTGAGCAGTTGGGGCCACGAGCAGTACTTC. It codes for CAWSTVSSWGHEQYF.

About this clone: Mismatch with germline at one junction end may stem from a read error. The chain employs TRBV13 and TRBJ1-6; TRBD1 is a possible D gene (6 bases). The CDR3 has 18 amino acids. CDR1 is PRHDT and CDR2 is FYEKMQ in the germline V gene (reference sequence). The CDR3 sequence: CASTLGTPTGWDNSPLHF. Written as DNA, the CDR3 is TGTGCCAGCACCTTAGGAACACCCACAGGGTGGGATAATTCACCCCTCCACTTT.

The rearrangement links TRBV6-6 to TRBJ1-1; D is possibly TRBD1 (6 bases). Per the germline V gene, CDR1 is MNHNY and CDR2 is SVGAGI (reference sequence). The V end lost 5 bases, the J end lost 5 bases, and 12 bases lay between the germline ends. CDR3 length: 13 residues. Here the CDR3 reads CASSLQGGTEAFF. The CDR3 DNA is TGTGCCAGCAGTCTACAGGGAGGTACTGAAGCTTTCTTT.

The rearrangement uses TRBV19 and TRBJ1-1; TRBD1 is a possible D gene (5 bases). Germline V gene sequence: CDR1 LNHDA, CDR2 SQIVND (reference sequence). Trimming removed 7 bases from V and 6 bases from J, with 15 bases in between. The CDR3 spans 13 residues. CDR3 bases: TGTGCCAGTACGGGGAGGGGCCCCGCTGAAGCTTTCTTT. Its translation: CASTGRGPAEAFF.

The genes are TRBV5-1 and TRBJ2-3; the D is unclear. CDR3 length: 14 amino acids. The germline V gene has CDR1 SGHRS and CDR2 YFSETQ. Trimming left V 5 bases short and J 5 bases short, with 15 bases between. This CDR3 reads CASSLDKNRDTQYF. DNA of the CDR3: TGCGCCAGCAGTTTAGACAAAAATCGAGATACGCAGTATTTT.

In nucleotides, the CDR3 is TGTGCCAGCAGCACGAACACCGGGGAGCTGTTTTTT. Protein: CASSTNTGELFF. V usage is TRBV7-9 and J usage is TRBJ2-2; D remains ambiguous. Looked up from germline, CDR1 is SEHNR and CDR2 is FQNEAQ (reference sequence). The CDR3 is made up of 12 amino acids. With 5 bases removed from V and 0 bases from J, the gap between germline ends came to 1 base.

In the case of this clone: A read error may account for a junction end that differs from germline. This chain connects TRBV5-1 to TRBJ2-5, with D tentatively TRBD2 (6 bases). CDR1 is SGHRS and CDR2 is YFSETQ in the germline V gene. The CDR3 is 16 amino acids. CDR3: CASTLGGTGGQETQYF. The CDR3 nucleotides are TGCGCCAGCACCTTGGGCGGGACCGGGGGCCAAGAGACCCAGTACTTC.

The chain joins TRBV7-9 to TRBJ2-2; 14 bases fit TRBD2. V shed 4 bases and J 7 bases; nucleotides not matched to a gene: 5. The CDR3 is 16 residues long. The V gene's germline CDR1 is SEHNR and CDR2 FQNEAQ (reference sequence). CDR3 DNA: TGTGCCAGCAGCTCGGGACTAGCGGGAGTGTACGGGGAGCTGTTTTTT. Translated, it gives CASSSGLAGVYGELFF.

This chain connects TRBV2 to TRBJ1-1; TRBD1 is a possible D gene (6 bases). CDR1 and CDR2 (germline): SNHLY, FYNNEI. This CDR3 has 14 residues. Deletions cut 4 bases from V and 0 bases from J, with 9 bases between. The CDR3 sequence is CASSVGQMNTEAFF. CDR3 nucleotide sequence: TGTGCCAGCAGTGTGGGACAAATGAACACTGAAGCTTTCTTT.

A single count supports this clone. This chain uses TRBV19 with TRBJ1-4, with a weak D call TRBD1 (5 bases). CDR3 length equals 19 residues. V was cut by 5 bases and J by 7 bases, with 29 bases left in between. CDR1 LNHDA and CDR2 SQIVND come from the germline V gene (reference sequence). The CDR3 region is CASSRSYWGGLARGEKLFF. CDR3 bases: TGTGCCAGTAGTCGATCCTACTGGGGCGGGCTCGCTCGGGGTGAAAAACTGTTTTTT. Full variable domain (outside the CDR3, taken from reference TRBV19 and TRBJ1-4): DGGITQSPKYLFRKEGQNVTLSCEQNLNHDAMYWYRQDPGQGLRLIYYSQIVNDFQKGDIAEGYSVSREKKESFPLTVTSAQKNPTAFYLCASSRSYWGGLARGEKLFFGSGTQLSVL.

The genes are TRBV6-1 and TRBJ2-3; 8 nucleotides line up with TRBD2. J lost 2 bases, V lost 4 bases, and 14 bases had no gene match. Germline CDR1 and CDR2: MNHNS and SASEGT. This CDR3 contains 18 residues. CDR3: CASSANLGSGGFTDTQYF. The CDR3, as DNA: TGTGCCAGCAGTGCCAACCTAGGGAGCGGGGGCTTCACAGATACGCAGTATTTT.

The chain combines TRBV6-5 with TRBJ2-5, with unresolved D. Trimming removed 8 bases from V and 1 base from J, with 14 bases in between. The CDR3 is made up of 14 amino acids. From germline, CDR1 is MNHEY and CDR2 SVGAGI. CDR3 nucleotide sequence: TGTGCCAGCGTGCTGGCAGGAGCCCAAGAGACCCAGTACTTC. As protein: CASVLAGAQETQYF.

This chain links TRBV11-2 with TRBJ2-7; TRBD2 is a possible D gene (6 bases). V was pared by 5 bases and J by 7 bases, with 18 bases between. This CDR3 region has 14 residues. Germline CDR1 SGHAT, CDR2 FQNNGV. CDR3 sequence: CASSPEVGGGEQYF. The CDR3 coding sequence is TGTGCCAGCAGCCCAGAGGTGGGGGGTGGAGAGCAGTACTTC.

The chain has TRBV5-1 and TRBJ2-7; 14 bases match TRBD2. The CDR3 has 17 residues. Germline V gives CDR1 SGHRS, CDR2 YFSETQ. V shed 0 bases, J shed 5 bases, and the junction held 7 bases outside the gene matches. The CDR3 nucleotides are TGCGCCAGCAGCTTGGGACTAGCGGGAGGGCCCCTCCACGAGCAGTACTTC. This codes for CASSLGLAGGPLHEQYF. The whole variable domain, remainder taken from reference TRBV5-1 and TRBJ2-7, is KAGVTQTPRYLIKTRGQQVTLSCSPISGHRSVSWYQQTPGQGLQFLFEYFSETQRNKGNFPGRFSGRQFSNSRSEMNVSTLELGDSALYLCASSLGLAGGPLHEQYFGPGTRLTVT.

This rearrangement joins TRBV7-9 to TRBJ2-3, with TRBD1 identical over 8 bases. V shed 7 bases, J shed 1 base, and the junction held 10 bases outside the gene matches. The germline gives CDR1 SEHNR, CDR2 FQNEAQ (reference sequence). The CDR3 loop spans 16 amino acids. The CDR3 DNA sequence: TGTGCCAGCACCGACAGGACAGGGCTTGGCACAGATACGCAGTATTTT. Translating it yields CASTDRTGLGTDTQYF.

The chain recombines TRBV5-6 with TRBJ2-3; D is uncertain. The CDR3 is 14 residues long. The ends were cut back, 2 bases at V and 0 bases at J, with 7 bases in the middle. CDR1 is SGHDT and CDR2 is YYEEEE in the germline V gene. In DNA form, the CDR3 reads TGTGCCAGCAGCTTCGGCTGGAGCACAGATACGCAGTATTTT. Encoded protein: CASSFGWSTDTQYF.

The chain has TRBV5-6 and TRBJ2-5, with 13 bases identical to TRBD2. Germline CDR1 SGHDT, CDR2 YYEEEE. The J segment lost 5 bases and the V segment lost 1 base, leaving 8 bases of the junction unmatched. This CDR3 spans 17 amino acids. The CDR3 DNA is TGTGCCAGCAGCTTGATACTAGCGGGGGGGACGCGGGAGACCCAGTACTTC. It specifies CASSLILAGGTRETQYF. The full variable domain, with the rest looked up from reference TRBV5-6 and TRBJ2-5, is DAGVTQSPTHLIKTRGQQVTLRCSPKSGHDTVSWYQQALGQGPQFIFQYYEEEERQRGNFPDRFSGHQFPNYSSELNVNALLLGDSALYLCASSLILAGGTRETQYFGPGTRLLVL.

This rearrangement joins TRBV7-9 to TRBJ2-5, with TRBD1 matching over 8 bases. J lost 0 bases, V lost 3 bases, and 6 bases had no gene match. Germline V gene sequence: CDR1 SEHNR, CDR2 FQNEAQ (reference sequence). This CDR3 has 16 residues. CDR3 bases: TGTGCCAGCAGCTTGATACCGGGACAGGACCAAGAGACCCAGTACTTC. The encoded protein is CASSLIPGQDQETQYF.

The chain has TRBV27 and TRBJ2-3, with 11 bases lining up with TRBD2. Per germline, CDR1 MNHEY and CDR2 SMNVEV (reference sequence). The CDR3 consists of 16 residues. Germline trimming cut 3 bases from V and 8 bases from J; bases unmatched to any gene: 10. The CDR3 DNA reads TGTGCCAGCAGTTTTAGCGGGAGGGCGGATAGGGGTACGCAGTATTTT. Translation gives CASSFSGRADRGTQYF.

This clone was picked up a small number of times. V usage is TRBV2 and J usage is TRBJ1-1; D not certain. The length of the CDR3 is 14 residues. The germline CDR1 and CDR2 sequences are SNHLY and FYNNEI. The V and J ends lost 0 bases and 2 bases respectively, with 7 bases between them. The CDR3 bases are TGTGCCAGCAGTGAAGCAGACATAAACACTGAAGCTTTCTTT. This translates into CASSEADINTEAFF.

This clone has only one observation. This rearrangement joins TRBV7-2 to TRBJ2-4; 13 nucleotides align to TRBD2. V shed 4 bases and J 7 bases; nucleotides not matched to a gene: 10. The CDR3 has 17 amino acids. Germline V gene data show CDR1 as SGHTA and CDR2 as FQGNSA. The CDR3 here is CASSSGTSGDRLNIQYF. The CDR3 DNA follows: TGTGCCAGCAGCTCAGGGACTAGCGGGGACCGATTGAACATTCAGTACTTC. The variable domain in full, completed from reference TRBV7-2 and TRBJ2-4, reads GAGVSQSPSNKVTEKGKDVELRCDPISGHTALYWYRQSLGQGLEFLIYFQGNSAPDKSGLPSDRFSAERTGGSVSTLTIQRTQQEDSAVYLCASSSGTSGDRLNIQYFGAGTRLSVL.

This clone was detected a few times. The chain is built from TRBV18 and TRBJ2-7; D gene uncertain. V gave up 3 bases and J gave up 1 base, with 7 bases separating them. CDR3 length: 13 residues. Germline V gene lookup returns CDR1 KGHSH and CDR2 LQKENI. CDR3 sequence reads: CASSPIGSYEQYF. CDR3 in DNA: TGTGCCAGCTCACCGATCGGATCCTACGAGCAGTACTTC. The full variable domain, rest sourced from reference TRBV18 and TRBJ2-7, is NAGVMQNPRHLVRRRGQEARLRCSPMKGHSHVYWYRQLPEEGLKFMVYLQKENIIDESGMPKERFSAEFPKEGPSILRIQQVVRGDSAAYFCASSPIGSYEQYFGPGTRLTVT.

CDR3 coding DNA: TGTGCCAGCAGCGGACAGACTTTTGCGGGCACTGAAGCTTTCTTT. This sequence encodes CASSGQTFAGTEAFF. The chain recombines TRBV5-6 with TRBJ1-1; tentative D call: TRBD1 (6 bases). Germline CDR1 SGHDT, CDR2 YYEEEE. Trimming shortened V by 4 bases and J by 4 bases, and 17 bases separated the two germline ends. This CDR3 has 15 amino acids.

The rearrangement joins TRBV7-3 to TRBJ2-7; tentatively, D is TRBD1 (5 bases). The CDR3 length is 14 residues. Trimming removed 2 bases from V and 2 bases from J, with 10 bases in between. CDR1 and CDR2 from the germline V gene are SGHTA and FQGTGA. Here the CDR3 reads CASSLSAGPYEQYF. For the CDR3, the DNA is TGTGCCAGCAGCTTATCGGCAGGGCCCTACGAGCAGTACTTC.

This rearrangement joins TRBV14 to TRBJ2-7, with 10 nucleotides matching TRBD2. CDR1 is SGHDN and CDR2 is FVKESK in the germline V gene. The CDR3 runs to 17 residues. V shed 0 bases and J 3 bases; nucleotides not matched to a gene: 8. Here the CDR3 reads CASSQDLGAGGVYEQYF. The CDR3 DNA follows: TGTGCCAGCAGCCAAGATCTGGGAGCGGGAGGGGTCTACGAGCAGTACTTC.